This T cell receptor (beta chain) was found in a study of blood T cell repertoires in COVID-19. Overall study: COVID-19 samples, acute and convalescent, were from the United States, Italy and Spain.

Sequencing used immunoSEQ multiplex PCR; TCRdb keeps in-frame clones, though not all of them. The sample holds about 26,000 clones, roughly 89% seen once. The CDR3 runs 17 residues. V lost 0 bases and J lost 1, with 16 bases in between. Germline V CDR1 and CDR2: SGDLS, YYNGEE. This clone was picked up a small number of times. The sequence came from an older man with acute or convalescent COVID-19. The specimen sequenced was peripheral blood. V and J are TRBV9 and TRBJ1-1; D unresolved. The CDR3 nucleotides are TGTGCCAGCAGCGTAGTGGGAGGAGACGACCCGAACACTGAAGCTTTCTTT. Encoded protein: CASSVVGGDDPNTEAFF.